This T cell receptor (beta chain) stems from a study of cytomegalovirus exposure and HLA in healthy donors. Turning to the study itself: The study's early data release held some 85 million unique TCRs from HLA-typed donors.

The CDR3 is 15 residues long. Trimming removed 6 bases from V and 6 bases from J; junction bases left unmatched: 11. Germline V lookup: CDR1 MDHEN, CDR2 SYDVKM. About this clone itself: Its target is not known.

Study-level findings and limits: Testing in vitro showed three CMV-associated chains specific for CMV antigens. A classifier reportedly called cytomegalovirus status with high sensitivity and specificity.

PCR was performed using 60 Vbeta and 13 Jbeta primers. Repertoires were generated with immunoSEQ multiplex PCR, while TCRdb's copy carries only in-frame clones and drops some. Among 180,000 or so clones, 79% were seen once, and the ten largest hold about 2%. This chain connects TRBV28 to TRBJ2-5, with 9 bases that match TRBD1. Sequencing used PBMCs. The source is a woman in her forties or fifties in good health and CMV-seronegative. CDR3 sequence: CASRNNRGRPKTQYF. Here the CDR3 DNA reads TGTGCCAGCAGGAACAACAGGGGGCGACCCAAGACCCAGTACTTC. Filled out from reference TRBV28 and TRBJ2-5, the complete variable domain reads DVKVTQSSRYLVKRTGEKVFLECVQDMDHENMFWYRQDPGLGLRLIYFSYDVKMKEKGDIPEGYSVSREKKERFSLILESASTNQTSMYLCASRNNRGRPKTQYFGPGTRLLVL.